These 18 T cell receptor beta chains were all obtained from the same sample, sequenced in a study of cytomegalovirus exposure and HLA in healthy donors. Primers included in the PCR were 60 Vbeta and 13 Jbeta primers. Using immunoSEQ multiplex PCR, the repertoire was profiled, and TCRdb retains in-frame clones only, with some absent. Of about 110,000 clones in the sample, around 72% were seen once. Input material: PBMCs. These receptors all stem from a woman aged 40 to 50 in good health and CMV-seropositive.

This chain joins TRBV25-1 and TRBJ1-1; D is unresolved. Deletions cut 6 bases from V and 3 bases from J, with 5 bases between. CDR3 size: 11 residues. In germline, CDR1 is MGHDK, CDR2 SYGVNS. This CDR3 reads CASRRHTEAFF. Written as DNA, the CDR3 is TGTGCCAGCAGGAGGCACACTGAAGCTTTCTTT.

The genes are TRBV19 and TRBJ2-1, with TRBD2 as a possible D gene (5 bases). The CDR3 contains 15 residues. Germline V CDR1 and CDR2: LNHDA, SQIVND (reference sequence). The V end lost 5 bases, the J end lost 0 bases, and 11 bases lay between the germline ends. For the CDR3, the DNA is TGTGCCAGTAGTGGGCTAGCTCACTCCTACAATGAGCAGTTCTTC. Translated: CASSGLAHSYNEQFF.

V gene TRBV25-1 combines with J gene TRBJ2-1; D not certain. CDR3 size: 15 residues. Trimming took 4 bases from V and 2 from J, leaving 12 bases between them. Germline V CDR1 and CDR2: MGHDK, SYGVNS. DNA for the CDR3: TGTGCCAGCAGTGTCGGCGACACCGCCTACAATGAGCAGTTCTTC. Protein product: CASSVGDTAYNEQFF.

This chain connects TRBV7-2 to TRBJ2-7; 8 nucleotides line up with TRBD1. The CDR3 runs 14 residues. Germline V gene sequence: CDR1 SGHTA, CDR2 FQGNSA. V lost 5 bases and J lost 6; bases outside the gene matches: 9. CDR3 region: CASSTNGQGGEQYF. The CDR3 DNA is TGTGCCAGCAGCACAAACGGACAGGGTGGCGAGCAGTACTTC.

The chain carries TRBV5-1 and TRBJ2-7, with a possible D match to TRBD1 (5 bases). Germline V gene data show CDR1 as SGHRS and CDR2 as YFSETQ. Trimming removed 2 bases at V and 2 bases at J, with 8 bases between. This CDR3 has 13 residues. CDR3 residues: CASSFQGTYEQYF. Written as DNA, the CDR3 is TGCGCCAGCAGCTTTCAGGGAACCTACGAGCAGTACTTC.

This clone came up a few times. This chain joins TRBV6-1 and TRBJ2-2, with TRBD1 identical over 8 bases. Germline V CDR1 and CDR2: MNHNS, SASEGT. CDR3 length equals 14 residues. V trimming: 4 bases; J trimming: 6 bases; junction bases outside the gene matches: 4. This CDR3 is CASSADRVAGELFF. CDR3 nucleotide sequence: TGTGCCAGCAGTGCGGACAGGGTGGCCGGGGAGCTGTTTTTT.

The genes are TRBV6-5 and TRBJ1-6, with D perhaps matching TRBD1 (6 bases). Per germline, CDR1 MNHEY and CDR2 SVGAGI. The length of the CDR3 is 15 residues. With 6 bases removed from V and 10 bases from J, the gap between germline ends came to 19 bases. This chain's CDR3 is CASSNEQGSGSPLHF. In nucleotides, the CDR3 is TGTGCCAGCAGCAACGAACAGGGTTCAGGCTCACCCCTCCACTTT.

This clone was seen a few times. CDR3 sequence: CASEPETGTGTEAFF. The CDR3 region has the DNA TGTGCCAGCGAACCCGAAACAGGGACGGGCACTGAAGCTTTCTTT. The rearrangement links TRBV6-1 to TRBJ1-1; D possibly corresponds to TRBD1 (6 bases). The CDR3 extends over 15 amino acids. Trimming pared 8 bases from V and 4 bases from J, leaving 20 bases between. CDR1 and CDR2 from the germline V gene are MNHNS and SASEGT.

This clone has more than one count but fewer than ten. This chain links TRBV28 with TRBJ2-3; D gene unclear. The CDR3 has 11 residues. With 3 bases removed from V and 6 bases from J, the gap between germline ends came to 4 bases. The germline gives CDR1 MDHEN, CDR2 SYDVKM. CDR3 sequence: CASSFRDTQYF. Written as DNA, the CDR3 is TGTGCCAGCAGTTTTCGGGATACGCAGTATTTT.

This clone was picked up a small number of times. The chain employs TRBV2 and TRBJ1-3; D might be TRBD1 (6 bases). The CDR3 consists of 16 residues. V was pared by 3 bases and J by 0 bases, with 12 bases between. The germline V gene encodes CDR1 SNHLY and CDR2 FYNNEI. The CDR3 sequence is CASSEGQGNSGNTIYF. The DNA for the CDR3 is TGTGCCAGCAGTGAGGGTCAGGGGAACTCTGGAAACACCATATATTTT.

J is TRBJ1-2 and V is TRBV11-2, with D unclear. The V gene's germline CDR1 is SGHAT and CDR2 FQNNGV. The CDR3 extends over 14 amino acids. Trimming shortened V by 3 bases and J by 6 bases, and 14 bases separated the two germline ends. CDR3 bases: TGTGCCAGCAGCTTGAGGTTAGAGGGTGATGGCTACACCTTC. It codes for CASSLRLEGDGYTF.

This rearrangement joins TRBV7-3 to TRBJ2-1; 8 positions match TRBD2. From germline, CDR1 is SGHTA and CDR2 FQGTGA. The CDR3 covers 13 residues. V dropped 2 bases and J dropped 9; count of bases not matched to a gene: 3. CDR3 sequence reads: CASSLGSGAEQFF. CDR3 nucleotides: TGTGCCAGCAGCTTAGGTAGCGGGGCTGAGCAGTTCTTC.

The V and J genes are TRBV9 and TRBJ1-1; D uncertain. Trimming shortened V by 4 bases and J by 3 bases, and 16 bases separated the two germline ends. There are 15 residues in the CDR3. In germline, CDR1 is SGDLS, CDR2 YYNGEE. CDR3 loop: CASSPRLGGDTEAFF. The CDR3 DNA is TGTGCCAGCAGCCCTCGATTGGGAGGCGACACTGAAGCTTTCTTT.

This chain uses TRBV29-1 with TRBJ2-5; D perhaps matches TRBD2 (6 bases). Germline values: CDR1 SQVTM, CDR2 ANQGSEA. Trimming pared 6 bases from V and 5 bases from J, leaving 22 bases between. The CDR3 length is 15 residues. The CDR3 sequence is CSVRERASPLETQYF. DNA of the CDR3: TGCAGCGTGAGGGAGCGGGCCTCTCCTCTGGAGACCCAGTACTTC.

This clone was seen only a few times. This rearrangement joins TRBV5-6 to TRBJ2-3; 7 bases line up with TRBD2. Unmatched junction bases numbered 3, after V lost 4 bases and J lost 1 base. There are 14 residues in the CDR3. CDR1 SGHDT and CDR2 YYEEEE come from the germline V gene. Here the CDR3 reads CASSRRGGTDTQYF. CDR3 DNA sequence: TGTGCCAGCAGCCGCCGGGGGGGCACAGATACGCAGTATTTT.

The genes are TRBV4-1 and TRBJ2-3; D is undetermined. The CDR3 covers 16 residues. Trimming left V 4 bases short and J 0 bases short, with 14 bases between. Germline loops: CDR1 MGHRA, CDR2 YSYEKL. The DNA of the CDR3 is TGCGCCAGCAGCCCTCTAGGTCAGCGAAGCACAGATACGCAGTATTTT. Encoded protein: CASSPLGQRSTDTQYF.

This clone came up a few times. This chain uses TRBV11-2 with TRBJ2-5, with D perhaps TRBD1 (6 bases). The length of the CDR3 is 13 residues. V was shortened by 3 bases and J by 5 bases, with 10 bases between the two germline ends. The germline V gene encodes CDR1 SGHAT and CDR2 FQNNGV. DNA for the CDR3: TGTGCCAGCAGCTTTCCAGGGGTGGAGACCCAGTACTTC. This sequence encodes CASSFPGVETQYF. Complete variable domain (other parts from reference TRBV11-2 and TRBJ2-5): EAGVAQSPRYKIIEKRQSVAFWCNPISGHATLYWYQQILGQGPKLLIQFQNNGVVDDSQLPKDRFSAERLKGVDSTLKIQPAKLEDSAVYLCASSFPGVETQYFGPGTRLLVL.

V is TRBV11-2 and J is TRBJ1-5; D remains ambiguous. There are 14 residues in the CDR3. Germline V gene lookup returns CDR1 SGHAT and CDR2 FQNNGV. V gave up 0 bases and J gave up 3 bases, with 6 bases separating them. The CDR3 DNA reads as TGTGCCAGCAGCTTAGATCGGTCCAATCAGCCCCAGCATTTT. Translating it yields CASSLDRSNQPQHF. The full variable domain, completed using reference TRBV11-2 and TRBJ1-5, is EAGVAQSPRYKIIEKRQSVAFWCNPISGHATLYWYQQILGQGPKLLIQFQNNGVVDDSQLPKDRFSAERLKGVDSTLKIQPAKLEDSAVYLCASSLDRSNQPQHFGDGTRLSIL.